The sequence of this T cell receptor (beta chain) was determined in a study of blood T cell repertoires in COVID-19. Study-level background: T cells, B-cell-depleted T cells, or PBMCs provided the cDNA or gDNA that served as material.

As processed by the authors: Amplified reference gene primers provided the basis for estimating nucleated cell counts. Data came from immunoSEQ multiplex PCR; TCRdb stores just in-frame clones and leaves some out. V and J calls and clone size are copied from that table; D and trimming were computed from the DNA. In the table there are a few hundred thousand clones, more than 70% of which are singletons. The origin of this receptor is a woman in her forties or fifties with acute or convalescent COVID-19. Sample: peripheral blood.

The CDR3 reads CASSQDPRETQYF. CDR3 coding DNA: TGTGCCAGCAGCCAAGATCCGAGGGAGACCCAGTACTTC. This chain links TRBV3-1 (or the pseudogene TRBV3-2) with TRBJ2-5, with D uncertain. Looked up from germline, CDR1 is LGHDT and CDR2 is YNNKEL (reference sequence). The ends were cut back, 0 bases at V and 5 bases at J, with 7 bases in the middle. The length of the CDR3 is 13 residues.